This T cell receptor (beta chain) is drawn from a study of kidney transplant recipient with SARS-CoV-2 infection. This clonotype was counted ten times or more. Via MiXCR, TCRdb re-called the reads, giving one row per CDR3 protein. This table has approximately 240,000 distinct CDR3 sequences, 29% appearing once. The CDR3 sequence is 15 residues long. J gave up 1 base and V 6 bases, and 7 bases lay outside the gene matches. CDR1 and CDR2 from the germline V gene are MDHEN and SYDVKM. The sequenced sample was a blood sample, obtained at baseline and on approximately day 120 from a kidney transplant recipient. The receptor was derived from a young adult male patient who had COVID-19 and was a kidney transplant recipient. Certain T cells may be donor cells from the graft. The genes are TRBV28 and TRBJ2-7, with TRBD2 matching 9 bases. CDR3 protein: CASRTGAGGSYEQYF. The DNA for the CDR3 is TGTGCCAGCAGAACCGGAGCGGGAGGTTCCTACGAGCAGTACTTC.